A single sample gave rise to the 21 T cell receptor beta chains below, sequenced in a study of cytomegalovirus exposure and HLA in healthy donors. The table came from immunoSEQ multiplex PCR; TCRdb's copy has only in-frame clones and leaves some out. This table holds 250,000 to 300,000 clones, approximately 86% found once. Sample: PBMCs. These receptors came from a woman aged 18-29 years in good health and CMV-seronegative.

The genes are TRBV6-4 and TRBJ2-3; D remains ambiguous. V was trimmed by 0 bases and J by 3 bases, leaving 19 bases between them. Germline CDR1 MRHNA, CDR2 SNTAGT. The CDR3 sequence is 18 residues long. This chain's CDR3 is CASSDSPEGGSGTDTQYF. As DNA, the CDR3 is TGTGCCAGCAGTGACTCCCCAGAAGGCGGATCTGGGACAGATACGCAGTATTTT.

The chain is built from TRBV27 and TRBJ1-1, with 7 bases that match TRBD1. This CDR3 region has 16 residues. J lost 5 bases, V lost 0 bases, and 9 bases had no gene match. Germline CDR1 MNHEY, CDR2 SMNVEV (reference sequence). The CDR3 DNA reads as TGTGCCAGCAGTTTATCTTCTCTGGGGACAGATACTGAAGCTTTCTTT. It yields the protein CASSLSSLGTDTEAFF.

This chain connects TRBV4-1 to TRBJ1-2; 9 bases are shared with TRBD1. The trim removed 0 bases at V and 6 bases at J, leaving 8 bases unmatched. From germline, CDR1 is MGHRA and CDR2 YSYEKL. The CDR3 contains 16 residues. The chain's CDR3 is CASSQEGTGLPDGYTF. The CDR3 nucleotides read TGCGCCAGCAGCCAAGAAGGGACAGGGCTTCCTGATGGCTACACCTTC.

V usage is TRBV9 and J usage is TRBJ1-2, with 8 bases identical to TRBD1. V gave up 0 bases and J gave up 8 bases; unmatched junction bases: 12. The germline V gene has CDR1 SGDLS and CDR2 YYNGEE. The CDR3 consists of 16 residues. The CDR3 region has the DNA TGTGCCAGCAGCGTAGTAGGACAGGGCCTTGAGGAAGGCTACACCTTC. Protein sequence: CASSVVGQGLEEGYTF.

This chain uses TRBV4-3 with TRBJ2-7; 8 bases agree with TRBD2. This CDR3 is 17 amino acids long. V lost 1 base to trimming and J lost 0 bases; unmatched junction nucleotides: 8. CDR1 LGHNA and CDR2 YSLEER come from the germline V gene. CDR3 DNA: TGCGCCAGCAGCCAAGCCCCGAGGCGGGGGGTCTCCTACGAGCAGTACTTC. Its protein product is CASSQAPRRGVSYEQYF.

The CDR3 DNA is TGCGCCAGCAGCCTAGGGGTCGCTTATAGCAATCAGCCCCAGCATTTT. Amino acid sequence: CASSLGVAYSNQPQHF. This chain joins TRBV4-3 and TRBJ1-5, with D tentatively TRBD1 (5 bases). Between the trimmed V and J ends, which lost 4 bases and 0 bases, there was a span of 13 bases. CDR1 is LGHNA, CDR2 YSLEER, per germline. This CDR3 has 16 residues.

The chain combines TRBV19 with TRBJ2-2, with 10 nucleotides matching TRBD2. Trimming at V came to 7 bases and at J to 3 bases, leaving 8 bases not matched to a gene. CDR1 is LNHDA, CDR2 SQIVND, per germline (reference sequence). The CDR3 has 16 amino acids. In DNA form, the CDR3 reads TGTGCCAGTATTAGGACTAGCGGTGATTACACCGGGGAGCTGTTTTTT. Amino acids: CASIRTSGDYTGELFF.

In this sample, this clone turned up many times. The chain recombines TRBV30 with TRBJ1-2; weak D call: TRBD1 (6 bases). The CDR3 loop spans 11 amino acids. V lost 8 bases and J lost 6, with 13 bases in between. Per the germline V gene, CDR1 is GTSNPN and CDR2 is SVGIG (reference sequence). The CDR3 region has the DNA TGTGCCAGAAACAGGGCGGATGGCTACACCTTC. Translating gives CARNRADGYTF.

The J gene is TRBJ1-6, the V gene TRBV30, with a possible D match to TRBD1 (5 bases). Trimming cost V 7 bases and J 5 bases, with 21 bases left between them. The germline V gene has CDR1 GTSNPN and CDR2 SVGIG (reference sequence). The length of the CDR3 is 16 residues. The CDR3 loop reads CASLWKGFGHNSPLHF. The CDR3 DNA reads TGTGCCTCCTTATGGAAGGGGTTTGGTCATAATTCACCCCTCCACTTT.

This chain links TRBV9 with TRBJ1-1; 9 nucleotides match TRBD1. With 3 bases clipped from V and 5 bases from J, the junction kept 8 bases outside the gene matches. The germline gives CDR1 SGDLS, CDR2 YYNGEE. This CDR3 has 15 amino acids. CDR3: CASSAYRGRGTEAFF. In DNA form, the CDR3 reads TGTGCCAGCAGCGCCTACAGGGGGCGAGGTACTGAAGCTTTCTTT.

The chain recombines TRBV28 with TRBJ1-2; 8 bases are a match to TRBD1. The CDR3 extends over 14 amino acids. CDR1 MDHEN and CDR2 SYDVKM come from the germline V gene. V dropped 5 bases and J dropped 4; count of bases not matched to a gene: 6. Here the CDR3 reads CASSTGGWGYGYTF. As DNA, the CDR3 is TGTGCCAGCAGTACAGGGGGTTGGGGCTATGGCTACACCTTC.

The CDR3 DNA reads as TGTGCCTGGGACAGGGGGCTCGAGCAGTACTTC. It encodes CAWDRGLEQYF. This rearrangement joins TRBV30 to TRBJ2-7; 10 positions match TRBD1. The CDR3 loop spans 11 amino acids. V shed 5 bases, J shed 6 bases, and the junction held 1 base outside the gene matches. CDR1 is GTSNPN and CDR2 is SVGIG in the germline V gene (reference sequence). The variable domain in full, completed from reference TRBV30 and TRBJ2-7, reads SQTIHQWPATLVQPVGSPLSLECTVEGTSNPNLYWYRQAAGRGLQLLFYSVGIGQISSEVPQNLSASRPQDRQFILSSKKLLLSDSGFYLCAWDRGLEQYFGPGTRLTVT.

This clone has a single count. The gene calls are TRBV30 and TRBJ2-5; 10 bases agree with TRBD1. Trimming took 5 bases from V and 7 from J; bases not matched to a gene: 4. This CDR3 spans 12 amino acids. Germline V gene data show CDR1 as GTSNPN and CDR2 as SVGIG (reference sequence). In nucleotides, the CDR3 is TGTGCCTGGGGAGGACAGGGGGGGACCCAGTACTTC. It yields the protein CAWGGQGGTQYF. Variable domain in full (rest from reference TRBV30 and TRBJ2-5): SQTIHQWPATLVQPVGSPLSLECTVEGTSNPNLYWYRQAAGRGLQLLFYSVGIGQISSEVPQNLSASRPQDRQFILSSKKLLLSDSGFYLCAWGGQGGTQYFGPGTRLLVL.

This chain joins TRBV28 and TRBJ2-7; D may be TRBD2 (6 bases). The CDR3 is 14 amino acids. CDR1 and CDR2 (germline): MDHEN, SYDVKM. V was shortened by 3 bases and J by 0 bases, with 9 bases between the two germline ends. DNA for the CDR3: TGTGCCAGCAGTTTGCGGGGCCCCTCCTACGAGCAGTACTTC. This sequence encodes CASSLRGPSYEQYF.

The chain combines TRBV7-8 with TRBJ2-7, with 10 bases lining up with TRBD1. The CDR3 consists of 14 residues. Trimming cost V 5 bases and J 2 bases; bases outside gene matches: 3. The germline CDR1 and CDR2 sequences are SGHVS and FQNEAQ. The CDR3: CASSLGQGTYEQYF. CDR3 nucleotide sequence: TGTGCCAGCAGCCTGGGACAGGGGACCTACGAGCAGTACTTC.

The chain uses TRBV18 and TRBJ2-7, with 12 nucleotides matching TRBD2. The CDR3 consists of 16 residues. Germline assignment: CDR1 KGHSH and CDR2 LQKENI. Germline trimming cut 1 base from V and 2 bases from J; bases unmatched to any gene: 3. CDR3 DNA sequence: TGTGCCAGCTCACCACGGTCTAGCGGGAGGGCCTACGAGCAGTACTTC. Translation: CASSPRSSGRAYEQYF.

CDR3 loop: CASSEEGAVYNEQFF. In nucleotides, the CDR3 is TGCGCCAGCAGTGAGGAGGGAGCAGTCTACAATGAGCAGTTCTTC. The chain employs TRBV10-1 and TRBJ2-1; D perhaps matches TRBD2 (5 bases). This CDR3 is built from 15 residues. Germline V lookup: CDR1 WNHNN, CDR2 SYGVQD (reference sequence). V lost 2 bases and J 3 bases, leaving 11 bases between the germline ends.

The chain is built from TRBV11-3 and TRBJ1-4; 9 nucleotides line up with TRBD1. The CDR3 is 17 residues long. The germline V gene encodes CDR1 SGHNT and CDR2 YENEEA. The V segment lost 5 bases and the J segment 0 bases; nucleotides outside the gene matches: 7. CDR3 bases: TGTGCCAGCAGCCGAACAGGGGGCCCTGCAACTAATGAAAAACTGTTTTTT. Translated, it gives CASSRTGGPATNEKLFF.

The V and J genes are TRBV10-1 and TRBJ1-2; TRBD1 matches 8 bases. The CDR3 runs to 13 residues. The V and J ends lost 5 bases and 8 bases, in that order; junction bases with no gene match: 7. The germline V gene has CDR1 WNHNN and CDR2 SYGVQD (reference sequence). In DNA form, the CDR3 reads TGCGCCAGCAGTCCGGACAGGGAGAGGGGCTACACCTTC. It specifies CASSPDRERGYTF.

The genes are TRBV13 and TRBJ2-5; 7 bases map to TRBD2. After removal of 7 bases from V and 3 bases from J, the junction contained 14 bases not matched to a gene. Germline CDR1 and CDR2: PRHDT and FYEKMQ (reference sequence). The CDR3 is made up of 16 amino acids. CDR3 sequence (DNA): TGTGCCAGCAACCCCCGTGGGTACGCGGGAGAAGAGACCCAGTACTTC. This sequence encodes CASNPRGYAGEETQYF.

The V and J genes are TRBV5-4 and TRBJ2-7; D possibly corresponds to TRBD2 (5 bases). Germline CDR1 and CDR2: SGHNT and YYREEE (reference sequence). V was cut by 0 bases and J by 5 bases, with 12 bases left in between. The CDR3 extends over 14 amino acids. The CDR3 protein is CASSLDGSSDEQYF. DNA for the CDR3: TGTGCCAGCAGCTTGGATGGGAGTAGCGACGAGCAGTACTTC.